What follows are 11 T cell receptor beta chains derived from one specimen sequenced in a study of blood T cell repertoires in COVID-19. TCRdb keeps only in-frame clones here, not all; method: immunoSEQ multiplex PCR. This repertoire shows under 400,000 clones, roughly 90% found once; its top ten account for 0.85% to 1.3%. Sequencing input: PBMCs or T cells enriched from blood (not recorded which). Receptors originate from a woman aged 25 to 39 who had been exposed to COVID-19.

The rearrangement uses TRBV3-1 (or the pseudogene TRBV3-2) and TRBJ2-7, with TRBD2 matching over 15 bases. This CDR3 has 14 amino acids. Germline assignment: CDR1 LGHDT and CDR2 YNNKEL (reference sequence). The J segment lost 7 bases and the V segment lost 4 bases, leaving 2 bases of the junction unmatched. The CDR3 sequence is CASSPGTSGREQYF. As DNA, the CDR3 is TGTGCCAGCAGCCCCGGGACTAGCGGGAGGGAGCAGTACTTC.

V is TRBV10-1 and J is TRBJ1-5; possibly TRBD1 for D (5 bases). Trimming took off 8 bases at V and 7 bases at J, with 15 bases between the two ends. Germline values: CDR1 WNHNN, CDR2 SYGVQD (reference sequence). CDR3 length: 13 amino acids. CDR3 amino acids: CASSPGGEQPQHF. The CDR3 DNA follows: TGCGCCAGCTCCCCGGGGGGGGAACAGCCCCAGCATTTT.

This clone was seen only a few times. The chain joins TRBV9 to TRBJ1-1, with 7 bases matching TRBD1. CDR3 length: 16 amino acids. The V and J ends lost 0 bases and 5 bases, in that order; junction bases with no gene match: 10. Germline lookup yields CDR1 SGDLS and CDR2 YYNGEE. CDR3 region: CASSVDPGGTLTEAFF. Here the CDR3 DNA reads TGTGCCAGCAGCGTAGACCCAGGGGGTACCCTTACTGAAGCTTTCTTT.

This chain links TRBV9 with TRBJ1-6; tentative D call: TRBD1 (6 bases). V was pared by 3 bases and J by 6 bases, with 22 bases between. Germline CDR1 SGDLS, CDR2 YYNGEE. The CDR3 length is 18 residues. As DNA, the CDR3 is TGTGCCAGCAGCGCCCACACATCGGGGGGGGCAAGTAATTCACCCCTCCACTTT. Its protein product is CASSAHTSGGASNSPLHF.

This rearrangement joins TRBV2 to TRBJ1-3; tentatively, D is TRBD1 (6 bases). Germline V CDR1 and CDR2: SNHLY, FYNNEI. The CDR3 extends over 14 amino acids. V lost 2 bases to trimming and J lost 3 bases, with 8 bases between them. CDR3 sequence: CASSEYRDGNTIYF. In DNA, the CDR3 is TGTGCCAGCAGTGAATACAGGGATGGAAACACCATATATTTT.

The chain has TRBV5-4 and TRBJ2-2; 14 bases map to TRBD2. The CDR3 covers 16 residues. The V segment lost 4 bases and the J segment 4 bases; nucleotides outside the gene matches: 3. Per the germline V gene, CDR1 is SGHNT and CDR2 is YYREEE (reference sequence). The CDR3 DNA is TGTGCCAGCAGCAACGGACTAGCGGGAGGCACCGGGGAGCTGTTTTTT. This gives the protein CASSNGLAGGTGELFF.

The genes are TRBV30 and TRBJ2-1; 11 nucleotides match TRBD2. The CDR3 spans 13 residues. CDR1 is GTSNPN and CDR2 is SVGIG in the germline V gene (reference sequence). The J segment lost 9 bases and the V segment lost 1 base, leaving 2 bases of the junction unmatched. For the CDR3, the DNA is TGTGCCTGGAGTGGGACTAGCGGGTTTGAGCAGTTCTTC. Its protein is CAWSGTSGFEQFF. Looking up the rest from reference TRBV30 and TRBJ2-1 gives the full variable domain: SQTIHQWPATLVQPVGSPLSLECTVEGTSNPNLYWYRQAAGRGLQLLFYSVGIGQISSEVPQNLSASRPQDRQFILSSKKLLLSDSGFYLCAWSGTSGFEQFFGPGTRLTVL.

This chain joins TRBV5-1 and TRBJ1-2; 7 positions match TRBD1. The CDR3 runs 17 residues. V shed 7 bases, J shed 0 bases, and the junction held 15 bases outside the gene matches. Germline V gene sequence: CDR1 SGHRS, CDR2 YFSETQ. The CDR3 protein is CASLISGWDSANYGYTF. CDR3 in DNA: TGCGCCAGCCTCATTTCAGGGTGGGACAGTGCTAACTATGGCTACACCTTC.

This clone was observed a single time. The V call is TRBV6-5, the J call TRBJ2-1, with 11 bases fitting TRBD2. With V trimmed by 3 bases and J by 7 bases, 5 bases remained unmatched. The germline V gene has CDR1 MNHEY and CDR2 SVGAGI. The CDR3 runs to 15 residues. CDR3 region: CASSYVASGRNEQFF. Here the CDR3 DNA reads TGTGCCAGCAGTTATGTGGCTAGCGGGAGGAATGAGCAGTTCTTC.

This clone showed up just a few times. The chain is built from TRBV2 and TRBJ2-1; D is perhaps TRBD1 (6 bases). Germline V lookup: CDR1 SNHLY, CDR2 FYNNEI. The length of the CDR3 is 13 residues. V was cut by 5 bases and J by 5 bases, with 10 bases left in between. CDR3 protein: CASSWDNNNEQFF. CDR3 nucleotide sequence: TGTGCCAGCAGTTGGGACAACAACAATGAGCAGTTCTTC.

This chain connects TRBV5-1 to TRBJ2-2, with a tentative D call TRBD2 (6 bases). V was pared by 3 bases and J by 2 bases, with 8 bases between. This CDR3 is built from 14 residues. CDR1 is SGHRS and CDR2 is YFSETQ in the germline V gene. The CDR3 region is CASSSGLNTGELFF. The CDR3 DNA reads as TGCGCCAGCAGCTCGGGACTTAACACCGGGGAGCTGTTTTTT.